This TCR beta chain was obtained from a study of siplizumab effects on memory and regulatory T cells. Only in-frame clones appear in the TCRdb table, and some are missing; sequencing was by immunoSEQ multiplex PCR. This sample has around 100,000 clones; 91% occur once, and the top ten carry approximately 0.15%. The CDR3 runs to 14 residues. Trimming took off 4 bases at V and 3 bases at J, with 9 bases between the two ends. Germline CDR1 and CDR2: SNHLY and FYNNEI. The receptor comes from a human donor in good health. The V and J genes are TRBV2 and TRBJ1-4; D unresolved. The sequencing input was CD4+ T cells sorted from blood. CDR3 sequence reads: CASSVRESNEKLFF. CDR3 DNA: TGTGCCAGCAGTGTGAGAGAGTCTAATGAAAAACTGTTTTTT.